This TCR beta chain originates from a study of shared clonotypes between healthy human individuals. Libraries were prepared by immunoSEQ multiplex PCR; TCRdb keeps only in-frame clonotypes and omits some of them. Here the sample spans about 1.4 million clones, about 96% being singletons. The CDR3 is 13 residues long. Germline V gives CDR1 SEHNR, CDR2 FQNEAQ (reference sequence). V lost 4 bases, J lost 5 bases, and 3 bases stayed unmatched. The chain joins TRBV7-9 to TRBJ2-5; TRBD1 aligns across 8 bases. The clonotype was recovered from a man aged 30 to 45 in good health. Sequenced input: naive CD4+ T cells sorted from blood. Subset: CD45RA+ positively selected. In DNA form, the CDR3 reads TGTGCCAGCAGCTCAGGGGGCCGGGAGACCCAGTACTTC. Amino acid sequence: CASSSGGRETQYF. The whole variable domain, remainder taken from reference TRBV7-9 and TRBJ2-5, is DTGVSQNPRHKITKRGQNVTFRCDPISEHNRLYWYRQTLGQGPEFLTYFQNEAQLEKSRLLSDRFSAERPKGSFSTLEIQRTEQGDSAMYLCASSSGGRETQYFGPGTRLLVL.